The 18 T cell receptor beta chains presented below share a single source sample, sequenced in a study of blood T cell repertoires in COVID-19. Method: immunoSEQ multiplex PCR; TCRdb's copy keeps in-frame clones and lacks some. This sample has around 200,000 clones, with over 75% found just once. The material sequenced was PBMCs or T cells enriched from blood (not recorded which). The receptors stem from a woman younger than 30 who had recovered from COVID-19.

The CDR3 loop reads CASSLVGGSYNEQFF. Written as DNA, the CDR3 is TGTGCCAGCAGCTTAGTGGGGGGCTCCTACAATGAGCAGTTCTTC. The gene calls are TRBV7-2 and TRBJ2-1; perhaps TRBD2 as D (6 bases). In germline, CDR1 is SGHTA, CDR2 FQGNSA. With 1 base removed from V and 0 bases from J, the gap between germline ends came to 7 bases. The CDR3 length is 15 residues.

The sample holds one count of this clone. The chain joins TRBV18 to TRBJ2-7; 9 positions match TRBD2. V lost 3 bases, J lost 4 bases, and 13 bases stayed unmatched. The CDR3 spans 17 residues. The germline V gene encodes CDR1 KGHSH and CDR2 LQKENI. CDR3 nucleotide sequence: TGTGCCAGCTCACCGAAGAGGGTAGCGGGAGTTGGGTACGAGCAGTACTTC. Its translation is CASSPKRVAGVGYEQYF.

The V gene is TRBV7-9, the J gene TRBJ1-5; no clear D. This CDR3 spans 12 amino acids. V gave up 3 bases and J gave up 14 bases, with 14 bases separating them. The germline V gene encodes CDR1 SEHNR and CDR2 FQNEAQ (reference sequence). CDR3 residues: CASSLAGARKHF. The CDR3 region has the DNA TGTGCCAGCAGCTTGGCCGGAGCCCGAAAGCATTTT.

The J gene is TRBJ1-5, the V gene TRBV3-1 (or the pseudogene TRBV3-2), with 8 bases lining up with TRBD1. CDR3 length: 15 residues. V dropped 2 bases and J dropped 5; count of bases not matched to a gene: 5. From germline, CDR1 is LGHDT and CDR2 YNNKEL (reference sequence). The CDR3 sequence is CASSQTGQGYQPQHF. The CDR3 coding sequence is TGTGCCAGCAGCCAAACAGGACAGGGCTATCAGCCCCAGCATTTT.

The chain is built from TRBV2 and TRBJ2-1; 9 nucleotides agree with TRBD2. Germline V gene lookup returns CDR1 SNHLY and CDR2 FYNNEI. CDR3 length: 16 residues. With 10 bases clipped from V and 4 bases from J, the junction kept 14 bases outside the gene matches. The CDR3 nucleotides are TGTGCCACTATGGCGGCGGGAGGGAATGTTTACAATGAGCAGTTCTTC. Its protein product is CATMAAGGNVYNEQFF.

Here the CDR3 reads CASSFYSGNTGELFF. The CDR3 DNA follows: TGTGCCAGCAGTTTCTACAGCGGGAACACCGGGGAGCTGTTTTTT. The J gene is TRBJ2-2, the V gene TRBV28; D is possibly TRBD2 (5 bases). This CDR3 region has 15 residues. V shed 3 bases and J shed 1 base, with 9 bases lying between them. Per germline, CDR1 MDHEN and CDR2 SYDVKM.

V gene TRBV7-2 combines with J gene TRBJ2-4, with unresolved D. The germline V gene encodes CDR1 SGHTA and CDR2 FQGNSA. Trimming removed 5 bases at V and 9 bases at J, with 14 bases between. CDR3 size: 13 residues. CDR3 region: CASSAQGDGIQYF. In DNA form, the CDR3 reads TGTGCCAGCAGCGCACAAGGAGACGGCATTCAGTACTTC.

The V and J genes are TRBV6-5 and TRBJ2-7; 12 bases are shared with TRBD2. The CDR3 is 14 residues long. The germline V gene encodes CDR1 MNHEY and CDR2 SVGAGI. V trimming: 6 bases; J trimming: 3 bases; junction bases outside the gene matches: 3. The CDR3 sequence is CASRGLAGRYEQYF. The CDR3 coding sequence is TGTGCCAGCAGGGGACTAGCGGGTCGCTACGAGCAGTACTTC.

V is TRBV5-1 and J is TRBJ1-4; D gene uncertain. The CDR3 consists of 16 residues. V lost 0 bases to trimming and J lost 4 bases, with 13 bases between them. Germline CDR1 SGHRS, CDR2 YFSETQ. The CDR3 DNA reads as TGCGCCAGCAGCTTGGGGATTGCGGCGGGTAATGAAAAACTGTTTTTT. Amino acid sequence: CASSLGIAAGNEKLFF.

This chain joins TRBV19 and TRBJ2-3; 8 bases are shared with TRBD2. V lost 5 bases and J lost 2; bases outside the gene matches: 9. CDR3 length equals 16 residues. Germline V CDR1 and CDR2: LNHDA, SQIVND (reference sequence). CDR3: CASSPQREWYTDTQYF. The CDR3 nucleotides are TGTGCCAGTAGTCCTCAGCGGGAGTGGTACACAGATACGCAGTATTTT.

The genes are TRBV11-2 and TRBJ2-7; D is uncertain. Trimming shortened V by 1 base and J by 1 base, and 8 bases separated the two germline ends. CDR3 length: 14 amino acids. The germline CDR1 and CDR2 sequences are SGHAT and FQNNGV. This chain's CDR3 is CASSLGGSSYEQYF. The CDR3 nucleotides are TGTGCCAGCAGCTTAGGCGGTAGTTCCTACGAGCAGTACTTC.

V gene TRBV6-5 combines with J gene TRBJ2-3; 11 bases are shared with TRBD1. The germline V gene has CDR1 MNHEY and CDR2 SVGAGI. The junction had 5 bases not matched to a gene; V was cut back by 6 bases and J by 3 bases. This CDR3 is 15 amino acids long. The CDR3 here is CASRPGQGETDTQYF. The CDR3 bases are TGTGCCAGCAGACCGGGACAGGGGGAAACAGATACGCAGTATTTT.

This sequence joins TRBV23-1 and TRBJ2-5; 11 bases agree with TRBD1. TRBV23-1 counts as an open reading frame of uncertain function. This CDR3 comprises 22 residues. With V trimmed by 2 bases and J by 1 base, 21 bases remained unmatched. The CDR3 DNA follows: TGCGCCAGCAGTCAAACGGACAGGGGGCCGACGAGCGGGAGTCCCCTCCAAGAGACCCAGTACTTC. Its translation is CASSQTDRGPTSGSPLQETQYF.

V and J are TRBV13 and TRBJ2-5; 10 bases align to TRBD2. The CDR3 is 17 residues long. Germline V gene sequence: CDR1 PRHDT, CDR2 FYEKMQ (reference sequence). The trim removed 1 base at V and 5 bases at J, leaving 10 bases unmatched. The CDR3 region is CASSLVSLAGVGETQYF. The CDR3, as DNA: TGTGCCAGCAGCTTAGTATCCCTAGCGGGAGTAGGGGAGACCCAGTACTTC.

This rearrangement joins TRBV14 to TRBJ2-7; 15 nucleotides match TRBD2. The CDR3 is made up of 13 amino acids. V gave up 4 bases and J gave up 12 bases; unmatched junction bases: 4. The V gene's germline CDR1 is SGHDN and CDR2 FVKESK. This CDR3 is CASSLGLAGGVYF. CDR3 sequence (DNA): TGTGCCAGCAGCCTTGGACTAGCGGGAGGGGTGTACTTC.

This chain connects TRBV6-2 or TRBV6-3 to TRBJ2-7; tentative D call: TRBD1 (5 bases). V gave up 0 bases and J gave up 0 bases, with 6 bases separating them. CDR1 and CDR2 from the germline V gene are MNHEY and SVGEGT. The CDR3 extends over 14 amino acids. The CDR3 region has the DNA TGTGCCAGCAGTTACTCGACAGACTCCTACGAGCAGTACTTC. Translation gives CASSYSTDSYEQYF.

The CDR3 is CASSQVPGKLFF. CDR3 in DNA: TGTGCCAGCAGCCAAGTTCCGGGAAAACTGTTTTTT. J is TRBJ1-4 and V is TRBV3-1 (or the pseudogene TRBV3-2); D is unclear. Germline V lookup: CDR1 LGHDT, CDR2 YNNKEL (reference sequence). This CDR3 is 12 amino acids long. Trimming cost V 1 base and J 10 bases, with 7 bases left between them.

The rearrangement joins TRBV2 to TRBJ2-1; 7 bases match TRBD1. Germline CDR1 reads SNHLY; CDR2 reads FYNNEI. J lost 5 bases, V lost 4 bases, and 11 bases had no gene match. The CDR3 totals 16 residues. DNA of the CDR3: TGTGCCAGCAGTGCCGAAGACAGGGCCGGGAACAATGAGCAGTTCTTC. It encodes CASSAEDRAGNNEQFF.